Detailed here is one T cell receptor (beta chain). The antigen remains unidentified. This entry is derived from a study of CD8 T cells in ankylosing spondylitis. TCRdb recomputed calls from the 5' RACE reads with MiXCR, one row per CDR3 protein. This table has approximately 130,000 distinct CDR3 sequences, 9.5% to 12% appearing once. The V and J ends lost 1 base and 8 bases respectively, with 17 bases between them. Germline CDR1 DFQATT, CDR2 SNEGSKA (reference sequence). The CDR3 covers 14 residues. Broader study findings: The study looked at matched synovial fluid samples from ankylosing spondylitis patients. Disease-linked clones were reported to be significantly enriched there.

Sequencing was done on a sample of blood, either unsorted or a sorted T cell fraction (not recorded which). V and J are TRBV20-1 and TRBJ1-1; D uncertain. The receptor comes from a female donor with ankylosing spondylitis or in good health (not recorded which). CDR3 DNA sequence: TGCAGTGCTAGAGTGGGCGGAGGGATAGGGGAAGCTTTCTTT. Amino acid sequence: CSARVGGGIGEAFF.